This T cell receptor beta chain was sequenced during a study of T cell responses to AZD1222 COVID-19 vaccine. The study, taken as a whole, reports: Spike-wide vaccine-associated CD4 TCRs dominated at 160-218 and 743-854. Scientists sampled the repertoires only once the peak T cell response had passed.

Trimming removed 11 bases from V and 3 bases from J, with 14 bases in between. The CDR3 length is 12 residues. Germline assignment: CDR1 LGHNA and CDR2 YNFKEQ. The protocol was immunoSEQ multiplex PCR, while the TCRdb copy is restricted to in-frame clones and leaves out a portion. The repertoire holds approximately 100,000 clones, with roughly nine tenths as singletons. With respect to this clone: The antigen is unknown.

This specimen consisted of peripheral blood, obtained on day 0 of AZD1222 vaccination. The V gene is TRBV4-2, the J gene TRBJ2-7; D assignment may be TRBD1 or TRBD2 (5 bases each). This TCR was sampled from an adult in good health. DNA for the CDR3: TGTGCCTCCCGGGGCGATTTCTACGAGCAGTACTTC. Its protein product is CASRGDFYEQYF.